Below, 9 T cell receptor beta chains from the same sample are listed, as sequenced in a study of blood T cell repertoires in COVID-19. Clones were sequenced by immunoSEQ multiplex PCR, and TCRdb holds only the in-frame ones, with some missing. Of 60,000 to 100,000 clones listed, roughly 89% are singletons. Sequencing was performed on peripheral blood. The receptors were sampled from a man aged 50-59 years with active COVID-19.

This clone occurred once. The chain couples TRBV4-1 to TRBJ2-3; 15 bases are a match to TRBD2. After removal of 3 bases from V and 1 base from J, the junction contained 8 bases not matched to a gene. Germline assignment: CDR1 MGHRA and CDR2 YSYEKL. CDR3 length: 19 residues. The CDR3 region has the DNA TGCGCCAGCAGCCACCCGGGACTAGCGGGGGGCCCTCGCACAGATACGCAGTATTTT. Protein: CASSHPGLAGGPRTDTQYF.

V is TRBV7-9 and J is TRBJ2-2; the D gene is possibly TRBD1 (6 bases). The CDR3 is made up of 14 amino acids. Germline loops: CDR1 SEHNR, CDR2 FQNEAQ (reference sequence). The V gene lost 7 bases and the J gene lost 7 bases, with 16 bases spanning the gap. CDR3 nucleotide sequence: TGTGCCAGCACCTTCGTACAGGGAAACGGGGAGCTGTTTTTT. Translated: CASTFVQGNGELFF.

The V and J genes are TRBV6-6 and TRBJ1-4, with TRBD1 matching 7 bases. The germline gives CDR1 MNHNY, CDR2 SVGAGI (reference sequence). The CDR3 contains 16 residues. Unmatched junction bases numbered 9, after V lost 4 bases and J lost 4 bases. Here the CDR3 DNA reads TGTGCCAGCAGTTTACGAGGGACAGCGATTAATGAAAAACTGTTTTTT. Translated, it gives CASSLRGTAINEKLFF.

The rearrangement joins TRBV6-5 to TRBJ1-2, with D hard to call. V was trimmed by 6 bases and J by 4 bases, leaving 15 bases between them. The V gene's germline CDR1 is MNHEY and CDR2 SVGAGI. The CDR3 loop spans 14 amino acids. CDR3 nucleotides: TGTGCCAGCAGCACTCCGGGATTGAGCTATGGCTACACCTTC. Its protein is CASSTPGLSYGYTF.

This clone was picked up one time. The DNA of the CDR3 is TGTGCCAGCAGCGAACAGGGGGCTTCTTACAATGAGCAGTTCTTC. It codes for CASSEQGASYNEQFF. This chain connects TRBV9 to TRBJ2-1; 9 positions agree with TRBD1. V dropped 3 bases and J dropped 4; count of bases not matched to a gene: 5. Germline V lookup: CDR1 SGDLS, CDR2 YYNGEE. The CDR3 extends over 15 amino acids.

The chain recombines TRBV18 with TRBJ2-5; D perhaps matches TRBD2 (6 bases). The length of the CDR3 is 13 residues. V was pared by 3 bases and J by 2 bases, with 7 bases between. CDR1 and CDR2 (germline): KGHSH, LQKENI. The CDR3 loop reads CASSPGGQETQYF. The CDR3 bases are TGTGCCAGCTCACCCGGGGGTCAAGAGACCCAGTACTTC.

The rearrangement uses TRBV9 and TRBJ1-2; a weak D match, TRBD1 (5 bases). The germline V gene encodes CDR1 SGDLS and CDR2 YYNGEE. Trimming cost V 0 bases and J 8 bases, with 11 bases left between them. This CDR3 is 13 amino acids long. The CDR3 bases are TGTGCCAGCAGCGTAGGGCAGGGCAGGGGCTACACCTTC. Translating it yields CASSVGQGRGYTF.

The chain uses TRBV6-2 or TRBV6-3 and TRBJ2-3, with a tentative D call TRBD1 (5 bases). Germline lookup yields CDR1 MNHEY and CDR2 SVGEGT. This CDR3 has 15 residues. Between the trimmed V and J ends, which lost 0 bases and 5 bases, there was a span of 12 bases. The CDR3 reads CASSYSRTSVDTQYF. The CDR3 DNA reads as TGTGCCAGCAGTTACTCCAGGACAAGCGTAGATACGCAGTATTTT.

This sequence joins TRBV9 and TRBJ2-2; perhaps TRBD2 as D (5 bases). The ends were cut back, 2 bases at V and 6 bases at J, with 14 bases in the middle. Germline CDR1 SGDLS, CDR2 YYNGEE. The CDR3 is 15 amino acids. The CDR3 sequence is CASSVDSASAGELFF. DNA of the CDR3: TGTGCCAGCAGCGTGGACTCCGCGAGCGCCGGGGAGCTGTTTTTT.